These 10 T cell receptor beta chains were all obtained from the same sample, sequenced in a study of cytomegalovirus exposure and HLA in healthy donors. Primers: 60 Vbeta forward and 13 Jbeta reverse. The assay was immunoSEQ multiplex PCR, and TCRdb's table has in-frame clones only and misses some. The data hold roughly 250,000 clones, with roughly 70% observed a single time. The sample comprised PBMCs. The receptors here all came from a female donor in good health and CMV-seronegative.

The chain uses TRBV28 and TRBJ2-3; TRBD2 agrees at 10 bases. This CDR3 is built from 15 residues. Per germline, CDR1 MDHEN and CDR2 SYDVKM. Trimming took 8 bases from V and 4 from J; bases not matched to a gene: 9. CDR3: CASGTSGINSDTQYF. As DNA, the CDR3 is TGTGCCAGCGGCACTAGCGGGATAAACTCAGATACGCAGTATTTT.

This sequence joins TRBV6-5 and TRBJ2-5; D is perhaps TRBD1 (5 bases). Germline V gene sequence: CDR1 MNHEY, CDR2 SVGAGI. Between the trimmed V and J ends, which lost 2 bases and 0 bases, there was a span of 10 bases. This CDR3 spans 15 amino acids. The CDR3, as DNA: TGTGCCAGCAGTTACGTACAGGTATACCAAGAGACCCAGTACTTC. This encodes CASSYVQVYQETQYF.

V gene TRBV6-6 combines with J gene TRBJ2-7, with TRBD1 matching 10 bases. CDR1 and CDR2 from the germline V gene are MNHNY and SVGAGI (reference sequence). After removal of 2 bases from V and 5 bases from J, the junction contained 6 bases not matched to a gene. The CDR3 has 15 amino acids. The CDR3 DNA follows: TGTGCCAGCAGTTACCCGGGACAGGGGATGAACGAGCAGTACTTC. Its translation: CASSYPGQGMNEQYF.

The CDR3 DNA follows: TGTGCCAGCAGTGAGAGACAGGACAATGAGCAGTTCTTC. It translates to CASSERQDNEQFF. V gene TRBV6-4 combines with J gene TRBJ2-1, with D perhaps TRBD1 (6 bases). This CDR3 is built from 13 residues. Per the germline V gene, CDR1 is MRHNA and CDR2 is SNTAGT. V was shortened by 3 bases and J by 5 bases, with 8 bases between the two germline ends.

The chain carries TRBV7-6 and TRBJ2-3; TRBD2 is a possible D gene (6 bases). CDR3 size: 14 residues. V was trimmed by 6 bases and J by 5 bases, leaving 15 bases between them. Germline loops: CDR1 SGHVS, CDR2 FNYEAQ. CDR3 nucleotide sequence: TGTGCCAGCAGTCAGGGACTCGTCATAGATACGCAGTATTTT. Its translation: CASSQGLVIDTQYF.

The chain uses TRBV5-1 and TRBJ2-3; tentative D call: TRBD2 (5 bases). Per germline, CDR1 SGHRS and CDR2 YFSETQ. The V end was cut by 5 bases, the J end by 6 bases, with 16 bases between. The CDR3 is 14 residues long. Here the CDR3 reads CASSQRISVDTQYF. CDR3 sequence (DNA): TGCGCCAGCAGTCAAAGGATTAGCGTGGATACGCAGTATTTT.

The CDR3 loop is CASSSGGEQYF. In DNA, the CDR3 is TGTGCCAGCAGCTCAGGGGGCGAGCAGTACTTC. J is TRBJ2-7 and V is TRBV5-6; 7 nucleotides line up with TRBD1. V shed 3 bases and J 6 bases; nucleotides not matched to a gene: 0. This CDR3 comprises 11 residues. CDR1 SGHDT and CDR2 YYEEEE come from the germline V gene.

The DNA for the CDR3 is TGTGCCAGCAGCTTAGAGGGGGGGAACAATGAGCAGTTCTTC. It yields the protein CASSLEGGNNEQFF. The chain carries TRBV7-9 and TRBJ2-1; possibly TRBD2 for D (7 bases). The CDR3 is made up of 14 amino acids. Deletions cut 1 base from V and 5 bases from J, with 9 bases between. Germline V gene lookup returns CDR1 SEHNR and CDR2 FQNEAQ (reference sequence).

CDR3 region: CASSSRGQWGAFF. CDR3 DNA sequence: TGTGCCAGCAGCTCCAGGGGGCAATGGGGAGCTTTCTTT. V gene TRBV5-4 combines with J gene TRBJ1-1; TRBD1 matches at 8 bases. The CDR3 is made up of 13 amino acids. CDR1 is SGHNT and CDR2 is YYREEE in the germline V gene (reference sequence). V gave up 3 bases and J gave up 10 bases; unmatched junction bases: 8.

V and J are TRBV6-5 and TRBJ2-7, with D perhaps matching TRBD2 (5 bases). Germline V lookup: CDR1 MNHEY, CDR2 SVGAGI. Deletions cut 5 bases from V and 0 bases from J, with 11 bases between. The CDR3 has 14 residues. The CDR3 bases are TGTGCCAGCAGTCCTGGACTTGGCTCCTACGAGCAGTACTTC. It codes for CASSPGLGSYEQYF.